This T cell receptor (beta chain) was retrieved from a study of T-cell reconstitution after alpha-beta-depleted transplantation in children. This clonotype was seen at least ten times. The CDR3 contains 15 residues. Germline lookup yields CDR1 KGHSH and CDR2 LQKENI. V gave up 3 bases and J gave up 1 base; unmatched junction bases: 4. Researchers prepared the TCRbeta library using unique molecular identifiers, the study reports. One entry per CDR3 protein, called by TCRdb with MiXCR from the PCR reads. Of hundreds of thousands of distinct CDR3 sequences in the sample, roughly a tenth were seen once. The chain uses TRBV18 and TRBJ2-5, with TRBD2 identical over 8 bases. The clonotype was recovered from a boy younger than two with acute myeloid leukemia, due to receive a stem cell transplant. The source was PBMCs, collected before TCRalphabeta/CD19-depleted stem cell transplant. The CDR3 sequence is CASSPGAGVQETQYF. Here the CDR3 DNA reads TGTGCCAGCTCACCGGGAGCGGGGGTCCAAGAGACCCAGTACTTC. Together with reference TRBV18 and TRBJ2-5, the CDR3 gives the full variable domain: NAGVMQNPRHLVRRRGQEARLRCSPMKGHSHVYWYRQLPEEGLKFMVYLQKENIIDESGMPKERFSAEFPKEGPSILRIQQVVRGDSAAYFCASSPGAGVQETQYFGPGTRLLVL.